This passage covers 9 T cell receptor beta chains from one sample sequenced in a study of technical replicates of blood from several donors. The data were produced by immunoSEQ multiplex PCR, yet TCRdb's version contains in-frame clones alone and is incomplete. The table shows 75,000 to 100,000 clones, with around nine tenths occurring only once. The sequenced sample was T cells isolated from PBMCs. Every receptor here comes from a human donor in good health.

The CDR3 sequence: CASTAKSGSTYNEQFF. The CDR3, as DNA: TGTGCCAGCACCGCAAAGAGCGGGAGTACCTACAATGAGCAGTTCTTC. The chain carries TRBV7-2 and TRBJ2-1; 8 nucleotides match TRBD2. Trimming took 7 bases from V and 2 from J; bases not matched to a gene: 10. CDR1 is SGHTA, CDR2 FQGNSA, per germline. There are 16 residues in the CDR3.

V and J are TRBV6-5 and TRBJ2-3; weak D call: TRBD2 (6 bases). The germline V gene encodes CDR1 MNHEY and CDR2 SVGAGI. This CDR3 contains 15 residues. The V and J ends lost 7 bases and 5 bases respectively, with 19 bases between them. The DNA for the CDR3 is TGTGCCAGCATCAAACGAGGCGCAGCGGGAGATACGCAGTATTTT. It codes for CASIKRGAAGDTQYF.

As to this clone: The junction shows a germline mismatch at one end, possibly a read error. The chain carries TRBV25-1 and TRBJ1-1; a possible D gene is TRBD1 (6 bases). Germline loops: CDR1 MGHDK, CDR2 SYGVNS. The CDR3 runs 14 residues. The CDR3 spells CASRDLQGNAEAFF. CDR3 nucleotides: TGTGCCAGCCGGGACCTCCAGGGGAACGCTGAAGCTTTCTTT.

The V and J genes are TRBV10-3 and TRBJ1-6; D is uncertain. The germline gives CDR1 ENHRY, CDR2 SYGVKD. This CDR3 has 14 residues. V dropped 10 bases and J dropped 5 bases, with 15 bases sitting between them. CDR3 DNA sequence: TGTGCCACAGCCCAGGCTGTGGATAATTCACCCCTCCACTTT. Its translation is CATAQAVDNSPLHF.

The CDR3 sequence is CASSEGDRAREKLFF. CDR3 DNA sequence: TGTGCCAGCAGTGAGGGGGACAGGGCCCGTGAAAAACTGTTTTTT. The V gene is TRBV2, the J gene TRBJ1-4, with 9 positions matching TRBD1. CDR1 and CDR2 from the germline V gene are SNHLY and FYNNEI. This CDR3 spans 15 amino acids. V gave up 3 bases and J gave up 7 bases; unmatched junction bases: 6.

The chain joins TRBV5-5 to TRBJ1-5; possibly TRBD1 for D (6 bases). Germline CDR1 is SGHKS and CDR2 is YYEKEE (reference sequence). With 2 bases removed from V and 4 bases from J, the gap between germline ends came to 13 bases. This CDR3 is 15 amino acids long. CDR3 loop: CASSLGRTANQPQHF. In DNA form, the CDR3 reads TGTGCCAGCAGCTTAGGGCGGACAGCGAATCAGCCCCAGCATTTT. Drawing the rest from reference TRBV5-5 and TRBJ1-5, the complete variable domain is DAGVTQSPTHLIKTRGQQVTLRCSPISGHKSVSWYQQVLGQGPQFIFQYYEKEERGRGNFPDRFSARQFPNYSSELNVNALLLGDSALYLCASSLGRTANQPQHFGDGTRLSIL.

The gene calls are TRBV7-9 and TRBJ1-5; possible D gene TRBD1, 6 bases. The CDR3 runs to 18 residues. V was cut by 10 bases and J by 1 base, with 26 bases left in between. Germline CDR1 SEHNR, CDR2 FQNEAQ (reference sequence). The CDR3 nucleotides read TGTGCCACCGGGGGCAGTGACGGGGGGCAGGTCAGCAATCAGCCCCAGCATTTT. Its protein product is CATGGSDGGQVSNQPQHF.

This sequence joins TRBV7-9 and TRBJ2-3, with TRBD2 matching 9 bases. Germline trimming cut 5 bases from V and 0 bases from J; bases unmatched to any gene: 12. Germline loops: CDR1 SEHNR, CDR2 FQNEAQ (reference sequence). The CDR3 has 18 amino acids. The CDR3 protein is CASSPMVISGSSTDTQYF. The DNA of the CDR3 is TGTGCCAGCAGCCCGATGGTGATTAGCGGGAGTAGCACAGATACGCAGTATTTT.

The chain uses TRBV19 and TRBJ1-2, with D unclear. V gave up 9 bases and J gave up 6 bases, with 17 bases separating them. Germline V gene sequence: CDR1 LNHDA, CDR2 SQIVND (reference sequence). The CDR3 loop spans 13 amino acids. CDR3 amino acids: CASRFQPEDGYTF. The CDR3 DNA sequence: TGTGCCAGCCGATTCCAGCCTGAGGATGGCTACACCTTC.